This is a list of T cell receptor beta chains from one sample in a study of blood T cell repertoires in COVID-19. The repertoire was sequenced with immunoSEQ multiplex PCR; TCRdb's copy has only in-frame clones and lacks some. The table has fewer than 250,000 clones, 70% to 90% seen once. Specimen: peripheral blood. The source is a woman in her 40s with acute or convalescent COVID-19. Both conserved end residues are part of each CDR3. Each record gives: V gene, J gene, D gene, clone size, CDR3 protein, CDR3 DNA. A D gene is named only where the DNA matches it firmly. Clone size is given for some rows only: seen once, a few or many times, or a class if the clone is expanded.

V gene: TRBV30; J gene: TRBJ2-2; D gene: -; clone size: -; CDR3 protein: CAWGYGSSTGELFF; CDR3 DNA: TGTGCCTGGGGGTACGGGTCGAGCACCGGGGAGCTGTTTTTT
V gene: TRBV5-6; J gene: TRBJ1-2; D gene: -; clone size: once; CDR3 protein: CASNIPHRGSYGYTF; CDR3 DNA: TGTGCCAGCAACATCCCCCATCGGGGGAGCTATGGCTACACCTTC
V gene: TRBV19; J gene: TRBJ2-6; D gene: TRBD2; clone size: -; CDR3 protein: CASSARTSGAGANVLTF; CDR3 DNA: TGTGCCAGTAGTGCCCGGACTAGCGGGGCTGGGGCCAACGTCCTGACTTTC
V gene: TRBV9; J gene: TRBJ2-3; D gene: -; clone size: -; CDR3 protein: CASGTSTDTQYF; CDR3 DNA: TGTGCCAGCGGGACTAGCACAGATACGCAGTATTTT
V gene: TRBV4-1; J gene: TRBJ2-6; D gene: -; clone size: -; CDR3 protein: CASSHWGGGSGANVLTF; CDR3 DNA: TGCGCCAGCAGCCATTGGGGGGGCGGATCTGGGGCCAACGTCCTGACTTTC
V gene: TRBV3-1/TRBV3-2; J gene: TRBJ2-3; D gene: -; clone size: -; CDR3 protein: CASSPLAYLTDTQYF; CDR3 DNA: TGTGCCAGCAGCCCGCTAGCGTACCTCACAGATACGCAGTATTTT
V gene: TRBV19; J gene: TRBJ1-2; D gene: TRBD1; clone size: few; CDR3 protein: CASSIGSVRDSAISYTF; CDR3 DNA: TGTGCCAGTAGTATAGGGTCGGTACGGGACAGCGCAATATCATACACCTTC
V gene: TRBV14; J gene: TRBJ1-6; D gene: -; clone size: -; CDR3 protein: CASSQVGSSYNSPLHF; CDR3 DNA: TGTGCCAGCAGCCAAGTAGGGAGCTCCTATAATTCACCCCTCCACTTT
V gene: TRBV12-3/TRBV12-4; J gene: TRBJ1-2; D gene: TRBD1; clone size: -; CDR3 protein: CASSFVVGQPYTF; CDR3 DNA: TGTGCCAGCAGTTTTGTAGTGGGACAGCCTTACACCTTC
V gene: TRBV27; J gene: TRBJ2-2; D gene: TRBD2; clone size: -; CDR3 protein: CASSSSLAGGRTGELFF; CDR3 DNA: TGTGCCAGCAGTTCTTCCCTAGCGGGGGGGCGTACCGGGGAGCTGTTTTTT